This is a list of T cell receptor beta chains from one sample in a study of T-cell memory formation after mild COVID-19. TCRdb called the 5' RACE reads again in MiXCR, with one record for every CDR3 protein. The top ten clones hold approximately 0.81% of a sample with 30,000 to 50,000 distinct CDR3 sequences, about 6.1% of them seen once. Sequenced input: PBMCs or a T cell subset sorted from them (not recorded which). These TCRs come from an adult who had mild COVID-19 (a few samples of this study predate the infection). Cell type and time point are not known. Both conserved end residues are part of each CDR3. A D gene is named only where the DNA matches it firmly. Where a row states a size, it is once, few, many or the class of an expanded clone; other rows omit it.

-	TRBV27	TRBJ2-1	-	TGTGCCAGCAGCCAGGGGGGGCGCTCCTACAATGAGCAGTTCTTC	CASSQGGRSYNEQFF
TRBD1	TRBV18	TRBJ2-2	-	TGTGCCAGCCCAGGGGGCGCGACCGGGGAGCTGTTTTTT	CASPGGATGELFF
TRBD2	TRBV10-3	TRBJ2-1	-	TGTGCCATCAGTGAGTCGATTAGCGGGGGGGAGCAGTTCTTC	CAISESISGGEQFF
TRBD1	TRBV27	TRBJ2-3	many	TGTGCCAGCCATACTATCAGGGGGCGCACAGATACGCAGTATTTT	CASHTIRGRTDTQYF
TRBD2	TRBV6-5	TRBJ2-1	few	TGTGCCAGCAGTTACACTTTCTCTAGCGGGACCTACAATGAGCAGTTCTTC	CASSYTFSSGTYNEQFF
-	TRBV20-1	TRBJ2-2	few	TGCAGTGGGGAGGACCTGAACACCGGGGAGCTGTTTTTT	CSGEDLNTGELFF
TRBD1	TRBV4-3	TRBJ1-1	few	TGCGCCAGCAGCCGGGGACAGATGAACACTGAAGCTTTCTTT	CASSRGQMNTEAFF
-	TRBV15	TRBJ1-1	many	TGTGCCACCAGCAGGGACAGAAACACTGAAGCTTTCTTT	CATSRDRNTEAFF
-	TRBV20-1	TRBJ2-7	-	TGCAGTGCTGAGGGGGGGGGCTCCTACGAGCAGTACTTC	CSAEGGGSYEQYF
TRBD1	TRBV5-5	TRBJ2-5	few	TGTGCCAGCAGCTGGGGAAGACAGGGGGCTATAGAGACCCAGTACTTC	CASSWGRQGAIETQYF
TRBD1	TRBV24-1	TRBJ2-1	many	TGTGCCACCACCGGGACAGGGGACAATGAGCAGTTCTTC	CATTGTGDNEQFF
-	TRBV3-1	TRBJ2-3	many	TGTGCCAGCAGCAACACAGATACGCAGTATTTT	CASSNTDTQYF
-	TRBV7-2	TRBJ2-7	many	TGTGCCAGCAGCCCCACGACATTAGTCGCGCAGTACTTC	CASSPTTLVAQYF
-	TRBV12-3/TRBV12-4	TRBJ2-1	many	TGTGCCAGCAGTTTGGGCGGGTCCCCCGCCGTTGAGCAGTTCTTC	CASSLGGSPAVEQFF
-	TRBV7-2	TRBJ2-6	-	TGTGCCAGCAGCAGAGAGGGCTCTGGGGCCAACGTCCTGACTTTC	CASSREGSGANVLTF
TRBD2	TRBV30	TRBJ2-1	many	TGTGCCTGGAGCGGGAGAGTAGGACTAGCGGGAGCCCGGGATGAGCAGTTCTTC	CAWSGRVGLAGARDEQFF
-	TRBV6-1	TRBJ1-1	few	TGTGCCAGCAGTGAGACGGTGAACACTGAAGCTTTCTTT	CASSETVNTEAFF
TRBD1	TRBV5-5	TRBJ2-7	many	TGTGCCAGCAGCCGAACTACAGGGGCAGAGCAGTACTTC	CASSRTTGAEQYF
TRBD2	TRBV24-1	TRBJ2-1	-	TGTGCCACCAGTGATTTCCCGACTAGCGGGAGGGCATACAATGAGCAGTTCTTC	CATSDFPTSGRAYNEQFF
-	TRBV5-1	TRBJ1-5	many	TGCGCCAGCAGCTTTGGGGGGCGCGACAATCAGCCCCAGCATTTT	CASSFGGRDNQPQHF
-	TRBV6-5	TRBJ2-2	-	TGTGCCAGCAGTTTTGGGTCCCGCCGGGCCGCCGGGGAGCTGTTTTTT	CASSFGSRRAAGELFF
-	TRBV24-1	TRBJ2-6	-	TGTGCCACCAGTGATGGGATCTCTGGGGCCAACGTCCTGACTTTC	CATSDGISGANVLTF
-	TRBV7-2	TRBJ2-5	many	TGTGCCAGCAGTCTTATCTTCCAGCTCCAAGAGACCCAGTACTTC	CASSLIFQLQETQYF
-	TRBV27	TRBJ2-1	many	TGTGCCAGCGGCTTCGCTGCCAATGAGCAGTTCTTC	CASGFAANEQFF
TRBD1	TRBV11-2	TRBJ1-4	-	TGTGCCAGCAGCTACGTCGTTGGGACAGCAACTAATGAAAAACTGTTTTTT	CASSYVVGTATNEKLFF
TRBD1	TRBV7-2	TRBJ1-4	many	TGTGCCAGCAGCGCGGGGGACAGAACTAATGAAAAACTGTTTTTT	CASSAGDRTNEKLFF
TRBD1	TRBV30	TRBJ1-1	many	TGTGCCTGGGCGGCAGGGACAGGGAACACTGAAGCTTTCTTT	CAWAAGTGNTEAFF
TRBD1	TRBV10-3	TRBJ2-1	many	TGTGCCATCAGTGAGTCCAAGACAGGGGTGGGCAATGAGCAGTTCTTC	CAISESKTGVGNEQFF
-	TRBV29-1	TRBJ2-1	-	TGCAGCGTTCTTGAGCGTCCCACCTACAATGAGCAGTTCTTC	CSVLERPTYNEQFF
TRBD1	TRBV4-2	TRBJ1-1	many	TGTGCCAGCAGCCAAGATAGGACAGGAGGCAAGACTGAAGCTTTCTTT	CASSQDRTGGKTEAFF
-	TRBV15	TRBJ2-7	many	TGTGCCACCAGCAGCCCAGGAAGGGGCGAGCAGTACTTC	CATSSPGRGEQYF
-	TRBV7-9	TRBJ1-6	-	TGTGCCAGCAGCTTGGGGACGTCGGATAATTCACCCCTCCACTTT	CASSLGTSDNSPLHF
-	TRBV29-1	TRBJ2-5	few	TGCAGCGTTAAGGCGGGTGTAGAGACCCAGTACTTC	CSVKAGVETQYF
-	TRBV18	TRBJ2-6	few	TGTGCCAGCTCACCACTACGCCCGCGGTTGGCTGGGGCCAACGTCCTGACTTTC	CASSPLRPRLAGANVLTF
-	TRBV10-3	TRBJ2-1	many	TGTGCCATCAGTGATTCCCATGACGTCAATGAGCAGTTCTTC	CAISDSHDVNEQFF
TRBD1	TRBV20-1	TRBJ1-3	few	TGCAGTGCGACTTCCGGGACAGATAGCTCTGGAAACACCATATATTTT	CSATSGTDSSGNTIYF
TRBD1	TRBV11-3	TRBJ2-3	few	TGTGCCAGCAGCTTGGGGGACAGAGAAAATACGCAGTATTTT	CASSLGDRENTQYF
-	TRBV3-2	TRBJ2-7	many	TGTGCCAGCAGCCAAGACTACGAGCAGTACTTC	CASSQDYEQYF
TRBD2	TRBV6-2/TRBV6-3	TRBJ2-1	few	TGTGCCAGCACACAGCCCACTAGCGGGAGGGCCCCCTACAATGAGCAGTTCTTC	CASTQPTSGRAPYNEQFF
-	TRBV5-5	TRBJ2-3	many	TGTGCCAGCAGCTTGGACGTCGCCCCAGATACGCAGTATTTT	CASSLDVAPDTQYF
-	TRBV5-1	TRBJ2-7	many	TGCGCCAGCAGCTTAGCCTACGAGCAGTACTTC	CASSLAYEQYF
TRBD2	TRBV20-1	TRBJ2-1	many	TGCAGTGGCAAGGAATGGCTAGCGGGAAAGAGCTCCTACAATGAGCAGTTCTTC	CSGKEWLAGKSSYNEQFF
TRBD2	TRBV7-2	TRBJ2-7	many	TGTGCCAGCAGCTTAGATGTGGCCCGCACCGGGACTAGCGGGAGATCGATCCTCCCCTACGAGCAGTACTTC	CASSLDVARTGTSGRSILPYEQYF
-	TRBV20-1	TRBJ2-7	few	TGCAGTGCCAATACCGGGACAAGAGAGCAGTACTTC	CSANTGTREQYF
-	TRBV12-3/TRBV12-4	TRBJ2-7	medium-sized	TGTGCCAGCAGCCCTAAACAGGGAGGGGAGCAGTACTTC	CASSPKQGGEQYF
-	TRBV6-6	TRBJ1-3	once	TGTGCCAGCAGCCGAGGGGTCGGGGAAAACACCATATATTTT	CASSRGVGENTIYF
TRBD1	TRBV30	TRBJ2-6	-	TGTGCCTGCGACAGGGGACTCTCTGGGGCCAACGTCCTGACTTTC	CACDRGLSGANVLTF
TRBD1	TRBV6-1	TRBJ2-7	many	TGTGCCAGCATAACAGGGGTCAACTACGAGCAGTACTTC	CASITGVNYEQYF
-	TRBV27	TRBJ1-2	many	TGTGCCAGCAGTTCCCCCAGCAACGGCTATGGCTACACCTTC	CASSSPSNGYGYTF
-	TRBV12-3/TRBV12-4	TRBJ2-6	many	TGTGCCAGCAGCCCTACTGGGGCCAACGTCCTGACTTTC	CASSPTGANVLTF
-	TRBV30	TRBJ2-1	many	TGTGCCTGGAATCCGGGCCCAACCTACAATGAGCAGTTCTTC	CAWNPGPTYNEQFF